The 30 T cell receptor beta chains below come from one sample, sequenced in a study of tumor-infiltrating lymphocytes in primary liver carcinoma. Making TCR beta cDNA involved approximately 520 ng total RNA and a constant-region primer. For TCR beta, libraries were produced by three nested multiplex PCR rounds using slightly modified ARM-PCR. The first two PCR rounds, roughly 11 cycles each, used TRBV1-TRBV30 forward primers and a C-beta reverse primer. A single record per CDR3 protein comes from TCRdb applying MiXCR to the multiplex PCR reads. The table has some 320,000 distinct CDR3 sequences, 60% to 80% seen once; the top ten hold about 9.4%. Unsorted whole blood supplied the RNA, and germline DNA was extracted too. Sequencing used peripheral blood. These receptors came from a man aged 40-49 years with primary liver carcinoma and hepatitis B virus infection.

CDR3 sequence (DNA): TGTGCCAGCACCTTAAGGACAGGACTCACAGATACGCAGTATTTT. This encodes CASTLRTGLTDTQYF. The rearrangement uses TRBV6-5 and TRBJ2-3, with 7 bases matching TRBD1. The CDR3 has 15 amino acids. Germline CDR1 and CDR2: MNHEY and SVGAGI. V shed 7 bases and J 2 bases; nucleotides not matched to a gene: 9.

Turning to this clonotype: A read error may produce the germline difference seen at one junction end. The rearrangement links TRBV12-3 or TRBV12-4 to TRBJ2-7, with D perhaps TRBD2 (5 bases). This CDR3 comprises 17 residues. The CDR3 sequence: CARSRDEITHIDYEHYF. CDR3 bases: TGTGCCAGGAGCCGAGACGAAATCACCCACATTGACTACGAGCACTACTTC.

The chain carries TRBV7-2 and TRBJ2-2; 8 nucleotides line up with TRBD1. The CDR3 is made up of 14 amino acids. Germline V gene data show CDR1 as SGHTA and CDR2 as FQGNSA. After removal of 5 bases from V and 6 bases from J, the junction contained 5 bases not matched to a gene. The CDR3 DNA sequence: TGTGCCAGCAGCCCGGGGACAGGAGCCGGGGAGCTGTTTTTT. Translation: CASSPGTGAGELFF.

With regard to this clonotype: A much larger clone differs from this one at a single base, so this may be a read error. The chain links TRBV12-3 or TRBV12-4 to TRBJ1-2, with 9 bases fitting TRBD1. The CDR3 runs to 14 residues. V shed 8 bases and J 4 bases; nucleotides not matched to a gene: 8. CDR3 nucleotide sequence: TGTGCCAGCTCCATGGGACAGGGCCTCTATGGCTACACCTTC. Its protein product is CASSMGQGLYGYTF.

A single count supports this clonotype. The chain has TRBV7-2 and TRBJ2-1, with a weak D call TRBD2 (6 bases). CDR3 size: 14 residues. Trimming took off 2 bases at V and 6 bases at J, with 11 bases between the two ends. Germline V gene lookup returns CDR1 SGHTA and CDR2 FQGNSA. CDR3 amino acids: CASSLYGGCNEQFF. The CDR3, as DNA: TGTGCCAGCAGCTTATATGGGGGGTGCAATGAGCAGTTCTTC.

In its sample, this clonotype was seen a few times. The chain has TRBV12-3 or TRBV12-4 and TRBJ2-4, with 12 bases lining up with TRBD1. The trim removed 1 base at V and 7 bases at J, leaving 2 bases unmatched. The CDR3 is 15 amino acids. The CDR3 sequence: CASSLVGTGGNIQYF. CDR3 nucleotides: TGTGCCAGCAGTTTAGTAGGGACAGGGGGCAACATTCAGTACTTC.

The chain has TRBV28 and TRBJ2-7; D is possibly TRBD2 (6 bases). CDR1 is MDHEN and CDR2 is SYDVKM in the germline V gene. V lost 3 bases and J lost 3, with 15 bases in between. CDR3 length: 15 residues. This CDR3 is CASSFGGLRLYEQYF. DNA of the CDR3: TGTGCCAGCAGTTTCGGGGGACTGAGACTCTACGAGCAGTACTTC. The full variable domain, completed using reference TRBV28 and TRBJ2-7, is DVKVTQSSRYLVKRTGEKVFLECVQDMDHENMFWYRQDPGLGLRLIYFSYDVKMKEKGDIPEGYSVSREKKERFSLILESASTNQTSMYLCASSFGGLRLYEQYFGPGTRLTVT.

Notes on this clonotype: Sequence at one end of the junction differs from germline and may be a read error. The chain has TRBV5-6 and TRBJ2-5; perhaps D is TRBD1 or TRBD2 (7 bases each). Germline CDR1 and CDR2: SGHDT and YYEEEE. The CDR3 extends over 14 amino acids. CDR3 sequence (DNA): TGTGCCAGCACCAGGGGGGGGCGCGGAGAGATCCAGTACTTC. Its protein is CASTRGGRGEIQYF.

The chain has TRBV11-1 and TRBJ1-1; D not certain. CDR3 size: 14 residues. Germline V gene lookup returns CDR1 SGHAT and CDR2 FQDESV (reference sequence). In nucleotides, the CDR3 is TGTACTAGCAGCCGACCAGAAGAGAGCACTGAAGCTTTCTTT. Protein product: CTSSRPEESTEAFF.

The count of this clonotype is one. A much larger clonotype is one base distant, so this may be a read error. The rearrangement links TRBV4-2 to TRBJ2-1; D may correspond to TRBD1 or TRBD2 (5 bases each). Germline CDR1 reads LGHNA; CDR2 reads YNFKEQ. The CDR3 extends over 15 amino acids. The CDR3 loop reads CASNQPGLAGNEQFF. The DNA of the CDR3 is TGTGCCAGCAACCAACCCGGACTCGCAGGGAATGAGCAGTTCTTC.

This clonotype was counted a few times. The chain couples TRBV28 to TRBJ1-5, with D unclear. This CDR3 has 12 amino acids. V was cut by 2 bases and J by 12 bases, with 11 bases left in between. Germline V gene sequence: CDR1 MDHEN, CDR2 SYDVKM. The DNA of the CDR3 is TGTGCCAGCAGTTTAGACTACCCGGTCCAGCATTTT. Residues: CASSLDYPVQHF.

In its sample, this clonotype was seen a few times. The rearrangement uses TRBV12-3 or TRBV12-4 and TRBJ1-1, with D tentatively TRBD1 (5 bases). Trimming took 6 bases from V and 0 from J, leaving 11 bases between them. This CDR3 has 14 residues. CDR3 nucleotides: TGTGCCAGCAGCGGACATTTCATGAACACTGAAGCTTTCTTT. It translates to CASSGHFMNTEAFF.

Notes on this clonotype: The conserved final phenylalanine or tryptophan is absent from the CDR3, which likely points to a read error. This rearrangement joins TRBV6-1 to TRBJ2-1; 11 bases fit TRBD1. The CDR3 covers 17 residues. Looked up from germline, CDR1 is MNHNS and CDR2 is SASEGT. V lost 4 bases and J lost 6; bases outside the gene matches: 11. CDR3 loop: CASSGSSGQGAGNEQFS. As DNA, the CDR3 is TGTGCCAGCAGTGGGTCTTCTGGACAGGGGGCTGGCAATGAGCAGTTCTCC.

As concerns this clonotype: A single base separates this from a much larger clone, so it may be a read error. The chain couples TRBV4-3 to TRBJ2-7; D possibly corresponds to TRBD2 (5 bases). This CDR3 comprises 13 residues. CDR1 is LGHNA, CDR2 YSLEER, per germline. The V gene lost 1 base and the J gene lost 8 bases, with 12 bases spanning the gap. For the CDR3, the DNA is TGCGCCAGCAGCCAAGTCGTAACGGGGAAGCAGTACTTC. Translating it yields CASSQVVTGKQYF.

A note on this clonotype: A single base separates this from a much larger clone, so it may be a read error. The chain is built from TRBV4-2 and TRBJ2-7; 7 bases align to TRBD2. From germline, CDR1 is LGHNA and CDR2 YNFKEQ. The CDR3 has 13 residues. DNA of the CDR3: TGTGCCAGCAGCCAAGATAGGCCCGGGACTACACGTTTC. Its protein is CASSQDRPGTTRF.

As concerns this clonotype: The junction departs from the called germline gene at one end, perhaps through a read error. CDR3 nucleotide sequence: TGCAGCACCCGGCCGCGGGAGAGGGACACAGATAAGCAGTATTTT. Translation gives CSTRPRERDTDKQYF. The chain is built from TRBV29-1 and TRBJ2-3, with D perhaps TRBD2 (7 bases). The CDR3 is made up of 15 amino acids. Germline CDR1 SQVTM, CDR2 ANQGSEA.

This chain links TRBV6-1 with TRBJ1-1; TRBD1 matches 7 bases. In germline, CDR1 is MNHNS, CDR2 SASEGT. Trimming at V came to 5 bases and at J to 5 bases, leaving 5 bases not matched to a gene. The CDR3 is 13 amino acids. CDR3 protein: CASSTGVGTEAFF. The CDR3 nucleotides are TGTGCCAGCAGTACAGGGGTCGGGACTGAAGCTTTCTTT.

A remark on this clonotype: The junction differs from germline at one of its ends, possibly a read error. The chain couples TRBV28 to TRBJ2-7; D possibly corresponds to TRBD1 (6 bases). CDR3 length: 13 residues. Germline lookup yields CDR1 MDHEN and CDR2 SYDVKM. Written as DNA, the CDR3 is TGTGGCAGCACAGCAGGGGCTAGCAACGAGCAGTACTTC. Its protein product is CGSTAGASNEQYF.

With regard to this clonotype: An end of the junction differs from the germline gene, which may be a read error. J is TRBJ1-1 and V is TRBV12-3 or TRBV12-4, with D maybe TRBD1 (5 bases). This CDR3 is built from 15 residues. CDR3 sequence: CASSSIWGTDTEAFF. CDR3 in DNA: TGTGCCAGCAGTTCAATCTGGGGGACGGACACAGAAGCTTTCTTT.

The J gene is TRBJ2-5, the V gene TRBV30, with 7 bases aligning to TRBD2. V gave up 8 bases and J gave up 8 bases; unmatched junction bases: 14. CDR1 is GTSNPN and CDR2 is SVGIG in the germline V gene (reference sequence). This CDR3 region has 13 residues. The CDR3 loop reads CALSVVAGETQYF. The CDR3 nucleotides are TGTGCCCTGAGTGTAGTGGCGGGAGAAACCCAGTACTTC.

J is TRBJ2-1 and V is TRBV11-3; 13 bases map to TRBD2. This CDR3 region has 18 residues. The germline V gene has CDR1 SGHNT and CDR2 YENEEA. Trimming removed 6 bases from V and 4 bases from J; junction bases left unmatched: 12. CDR3 sequence reads: CASSAGLGTSGIYNEQFF. The CDR3 nucleotides are TGTGCCAGCAGTGCCGGACTGGGGACTAGCGGGATTTACAATGAGCAGTTCTTC.

This clonotype has a handful of counts. The chain joins TRBV5-1 to TRBJ2-1; D could derive from TRBD1 or TRBD2 (6 bases each). Trimming pared 0 bases from V and 3 bases from J, leaving 19 bases between. The CDR3 loop spans 18 amino acids. Germline-derived CDR1 and CDR2 are SGHRS and YFSETQ. The CDR3 coding sequence is TGCGCCAGCAGCTTGGACTTAGGGGGGAAATTCCGCTACAATGAGCAGTTCTTC. As protein: CASSLDLGGKFRYNEQFF.

A note on this clonotype: The germline gene is not matched at one end of the junction; a read error may be the cause. The chain couples TRBV11-2 to TRBJ2-1; D is unresolved. The CDR3 sequence is 13 residues long. Per germline, CDR1 SGHAT and CDR2 FQNNGV. CDR3 region: CTSNSELYNEQSF. In DNA form, the CDR3 reads TGTACCAGCAACTCAGAATTATACAATGAGCAGTCCTTC.

This clonotype was seen more than once but under ten times. The chain recombines TRBV6-2 or TRBV6-3 with TRBJ1-2; possible D gene TRBD1, 5 bases. Germline loops: CDR1 MNHEY, CDR2 SVGEGT. This CDR3 region has 13 residues. With 4 bases removed from V and 7 bases from J, the gap between germline ends came to 13 bases. The CDR3 DNA follows: TGTGCCAGCAGTTTAGCAGGGAAGACTGGCTACACCTTC. Protein sequence: CASSLAGKTGYTF.

Comment on this clonotype: A read error may be the cause here, since a much bigger clone is one base away. Here the CDR3 reads CACSLVGGGETQYF. The CDR3 region has the DNA TGTGCCTGCAGCTTAGTCGGCGGGGGGGAGACCCAGTACTTC. This chain uses TRBV11-2 with TRBJ2-5; 8 bases are shared with TRBD2. CDR3 size: 14 residues. Looked up from germline, CDR1 is SGHAT and CDR2 is FQNNGV.

A word on this clonotype: A read error may be the cause here, since a much bigger clone is one base away. The genes are TRBV6-5 and TRBJ1-2; D is unclear. The CDR3 loop spans 13 amino acids. Trimming removed 1 base from V and 8 bases from J, with 11 bases in between. Germline CDR1 MNHEY, CDR2 SVGAGI. CDR3 protein: CASSYLSISGYTF. As DNA, the CDR3 is TGTGCCAGCAGTTACTTATCTATATCCGGCTACACCTTC.

This clonotype was picked up one time. At one end the junction does not follow the germline gene, possibly because of a read error. CDR3 sequence: CTSSFPGTSGTRNIQYF. The CDR3 region has the DNA TGTACCAGCAGTTTTCCCGGGACTAGCGGGACCAGAAACATTCAGTACTTC. The chain carries TRBV11-1 and TRBJ2-4, with TRBD2 matching 13 bases. The CDR3 has 17 residues. CDR1 and CDR2 (germline): SGHAT, FQDESV (reference sequence).

To note about this clonotype: A much larger clone lies a single base off, so this may be a read error. This chain's CDR3 is CASRGLAQYDEQFF. CDR3 in DNA: TGTGCCAGCAGGGGACTAGCTCAATACGATGAGCAGTTCTTC. The chain employs TRBV6-2 or TRBV6-3 and TRBJ2-1, with TRBD2 matching 9 bases. Germline lookup yields CDR1 MNHEY and CDR2 SVGEGT. With V trimmed by 6 bases and J by 8 bases, 8 bases remained unmatched. This CDR3 contains 14 residues.

The chain combines TRBV11-2 with TRBJ2-5, with a weak D call TRBD2 (6 bases). CDR1 SGHAT and CDR2 FQNNGV come from the germline V gene. Trimming shortened V by 0 bases and J by 4 bases, and 15 bases separated the two germline ends. The CDR3 consists of 16 residues. DNA of the CDR3: TGTGCCAGCAGCTTAGATCGGTCCGAGGGAGGAGAGACCCAGTACTTC. Residues: CASSLDRSEGGETQYF.

The chain combines TRBV6-1 with TRBJ1-1; the D is unclear. The length of the CDR3 is 15 residues. V dropped 9 bases and J dropped 4 bases, with 21 bases sitting between them. Germline CDR1 MNHNS, CDR2 SASEGT. The CDR3 loop reads CARSYVRKSGTEAFF. DNA of the CDR3: TGTGCCAGAAGTTACGTTAGAAAAAGTGGCACTGAAGCTTTCTTT.